This is a list of T cell receptor beta chains from one sample in a study of CD8 T cells in ankylosing spondylitis. TCRdb re-analysed the 5' RACE reads in MiXCR, keeping a single row per CDR3 protein. The sample carries under 950,000 distinct CDR3 sequences, 15% to 20% recorded once. The source material was blood, either unsorted or a sorted T cell fraction (not recorded which). The source is a male donor with ankylosing spondylitis. Each CDR3 is given with its conserved first and last residue. The order of the fields is J gene, CDR3 length, V gene, D gene, CDR3 protein. A D gene is named only where the DNA matches it firmly.

J gene: TRBJ2-5
CDR3 length: 16
V gene: TRBV28
D gene: NA
CDR3 protein: CASSFGERDTLETQYF

J gene: TRBJ2-3
CDR3 length: 14
V gene: TRBV7-9
D gene: TRBD1
CDR3 protein: CASSLEGAVDTQYF

J gene: TRBJ2-4
CDR3 length: 17
V gene: TRBV7-9
D gene: TRBD1
CDR3 protein: CASSLGTGGQAKNIQYF

J gene: TRBJ2-5
CDR3 length: 16
V gene: TRBV11-2
D gene: NA
CDR3 protein: CASRGRGPGGQETQYF

J gene: TRBJ2-7
CDR3 length: 15
V gene: TRBV2
D gene: NA
CDR3 protein: CASSDTGVVSYEQYF

J gene: TRBJ2-7
CDR3 length: 12
V gene: TRBV10-2
D gene: NA
CDR3 protein: CAANRDGYEQYF

J gene: TRBJ2-1
CDR3 length: 16
V gene: TRBV20-1
D gene: TRBD2
CDR3 protein: CSARGLLADSYNEQFF

J gene: TRBJ2-5
CDR3 length: 14
V gene: TRBV29-1
D gene: NA
CDR3 protein: CSVEVALYEETQYF

J gene: TRBJ2-1
CDR3 length: 15
V gene: TRBV5-1
D gene: TRBD1
CDR3 protein: CASSLAGQAYNEQFF

J gene: TRBJ2-7
CDR3 length: 17
V gene: TRBV7-9
D gene: TRBD1
CDR3 protein: CASIEWTGGLSSYEQYF

J gene: TRBJ2-5
CDR3 length: 16
V gene: TRBV7-2
D gene: TRBD2
CDR3 protein: CASSLAAGGGQETQYF

J gene: TRBJ2-2
CDR3 length: 15
V gene: TRBV4-3
D gene: NA
CDR3 protein: CASSPAGLSSGELFF

J gene: TRBJ1-3
CDR3 length: 15
V gene: TRBV3-1
D gene: NA
CDR3 protein: CASSQDRQDGNTIYF

J gene: TRBJ2-1
CDR3 length: 13
V gene: TRBV20-1
D gene: TRBD2
CDR3 protein: CSARDAAGGPLFF

J gene: TRBJ2-7
CDR3 length: 14
V gene: TRBV10-3
D gene: TRBD2
CDR3 protein: CAISEGLAFYEQYF

J gene: TRBJ2-2
CDR3 length: 15
V gene: TRBV12-3/TRBV12-4
D gene: TRBD1
CDR3 protein: CASSSNRGNTGELFF

J gene: TRBJ2-1
CDR3 length: 14
V gene: TRBV20-1
D gene: NA
CDR3 protein: CSARDVRVGNEQFF

J gene: TRBJ1-1
CDR3 length: 13
V gene: TRBV5-1
D gene: NA
CDR3 protein: CASSLVGGDQAFF

J gene: TRBJ2-1
CDR3 length: 15
V gene: TRBV4-1
D gene: NA
CDR3 protein: CASSQEVGSYNEQFF

J gene: TRBJ2-3
CDR3 length: 14
V gene: TRBV4-1
D gene: NA
CDR3 protein: CASSQDLLADTQYF

J gene: TRBJ1-4
CDR3 length: 15
V gene: TRBV5-1
D gene: NA
CDR3 protein: CASSSKDSHNEKLFF

J gene: TRBJ2-7
CDR3 length: 15
V gene: TRBV12-3/TRBV12-4
D gene: TRBD2
CDR3 protein: CASRVLAGGAYEQYF

J gene: TRBJ2-2
CDR3 length: 14
V gene: TRBV6-2/TRBV6-3
D gene: NA
CDR3 protein: CASTADSYTGELFF

J gene: TRBJ2-2
CDR3 length: 20
V gene: TRBV11-2
D gene: TRBD2
CDR3 protein: CASSPGGPSGGKGLAGELFF

J gene: TRBJ2-1
CDR3 length: 15
V gene: TRBV5-6
D gene: NA
CDR3 protein: CASSPLRISASEQFF

J gene: TRBJ2-3
CDR3 length: 19
V gene: TRBV29-1
D gene: NA
CDR3 protein: CSLSGGVGGTIPSTDTQYF

J gene: TRBJ2-7
CDR3 length: 12
V gene: TRBV19
D gene: TRBD2
CDR3 protein: CATAGEGHEQYF

J gene: TRBJ2-5
CDR3 length: 14
V gene: TRBV10-3
D gene: NA
CDR3 protein: CAISRQGPVETQYF

J gene: TRBJ1-5
CDR3 length: 18
V gene: TRBV13
D gene: TRBD1
CDR3 protein: CASSFDRVGEYDNQPQHF

J gene: TRBJ1-6
CDR3 length: 15
V gene: TRBV20-1
D gene: NA
CDR3 protein: CSARRSGSYNSPLHF

J gene: TRBJ2-1
CDR3 length: 15
V gene: TRBV5-4
D gene: TRBD2
CDR3 protein: CASSWGLAGADEQFF

J gene: TRBJ1-1
CDR3 length: 14
V gene: TRBV20-1
D gene: NA
CDR3 protein: CSARVAGDGPEAFF

J gene: TRBJ2-5
CDR3 length: 14
V gene: TRBV14
D gene: TRBD2
CDR3 protein: CASSPRGVEETQYF

J gene: TRBJ2-2
CDR3 length: 15
V gene: TRBV6-1
D gene: NA
CDR3 protein: CASKLRVDETGELFF

J gene: TRBJ2-1
CDR3 length: 15
V gene: TRBV28
D gene: NA
CDR3 protein: CASRMRGVSYNEQFF

J gene: TRBJ2-7
CDR3 length: 13
V gene: TRBV29-1
D gene: TRBD1
CDR3 protein: CSGRDRSTYEQYF

J gene: TRBJ2-1
CDR3 length: 15
V gene: TRBV18
D gene: TRBD1
CDR3 protein: CASCNRDRGPFEQFF

J gene: TRBJ1-2
CDR3 length: 12
V gene: TRBV20-1
D gene: NA
CDR3 protein: CSASQTDYGYTF

J gene: TRBJ2-2
CDR3 length: 15
V gene: TRBV20-1
D gene: TRBD2
CDR3 protein: CSADSGRAGTGELFF

J gene: TRBJ1-6
CDR3 length: 15
V gene: TRBV10-3
D gene: NA
CDR3 protein: CAISESSKLASPLHF

J gene: TRBJ2-7
CDR3 length: 16
V gene: TRBV2
D gene: TRBD2
CDR3 protein: CASSEVRTSGSYEQYF

J gene: TRBJ2-7
CDR3 length: 14
V gene: TRBV5-1
D gene: NA
CDR3 protein: CASSLDADLGEQYF

J gene: TRBJ2-1
CDR3 length: 14
V gene: TRBV28
D gene: TRBD2
CDR3 protein: CAIVAGGTYNEQFF

J gene: TRBJ2-5
CDR3 length: 16
V gene: TRBV7-8
D gene: NA
CDR3 protein: CASSLVGNPVVGTQYF

J gene: TRBJ2-1
CDR3 length: 16
V gene: TRBV7-3
D gene: TRBD2
CDR3 protein: CASSLALAGVNNEQFF

J gene: TRBJ1-4
CDR3 length: 13
V gene: TRBV15
D gene: NA
CDR3 protein: CATGGATNEKLFF

J gene: TRBJ2-7
CDR3 length: 13
V gene: TRBV27
D gene: TRBD1
CDR3 protein: CASSTTGSYEQYF

J gene: TRBJ1-2
CDR3 length: 16
V gene: TRBV4-1
D gene: NA
CDR3 protein: CASSQGGGAMGYGYTF

J gene: TRBJ2-2
CDR3 length: 14
V gene: TRBV7-9
D gene: NA
CDR3 protein: CASRRGESTGELFF

J gene: TRBJ1-5
CDR3 length: 16
V gene: TRBV6-5
D gene: NA
CDR3 protein: CASSYSSPRADQPQHF

J gene: TRBJ1-6
CDR3 length: 17
V gene: TRBV4-3
D gene: NA
CDR3 protein: CASSQDLTGYLNSPLHF

J gene: TRBJ2-2
CDR3 length: 12
V gene: TRBV7-9
D gene: NA
CDR3 protein: CASSRYTGELFF

J gene: TRBJ2-1
CDR3 length: 18
V gene: TRBV20-1
D gene: NA
CDR3 protein: CSARDPFPGRPSYNEQFF

J gene: TRBJ2-2
CDR3 length: 16
V gene: TRBV5-6
D gene: NA
CDR3 protein: CASSLVQGDLAGELFF

J gene: TRBJ2-3
CDR3 length: 13
V gene: TRBV5-4
D gene: TRBD1
CDR3 protein: CASRGQWADTQYF

J gene: TRBJ2-2
CDR3 length: 15
V gene: TRBV9
D gene: NA
CDR3 protein: CASSVGGRNTGELFF

J gene: TRBJ2-3
CDR3 length: 14
V gene: TRBV29-1
D gene: TRBD2
CDR3 protein: CSALTMTSSDTQYF

J gene: TRBJ1-4
CDR3 length: 15
V gene: TRBV15
D gene: NA
CDR3 protein: CATSSVKGGHEKLFF

J gene: TRBJ2-5
CDR3 length: 14
V gene: TRBV6-6
D gene: NA
CDR3 protein: CASSRPFRGETQYF